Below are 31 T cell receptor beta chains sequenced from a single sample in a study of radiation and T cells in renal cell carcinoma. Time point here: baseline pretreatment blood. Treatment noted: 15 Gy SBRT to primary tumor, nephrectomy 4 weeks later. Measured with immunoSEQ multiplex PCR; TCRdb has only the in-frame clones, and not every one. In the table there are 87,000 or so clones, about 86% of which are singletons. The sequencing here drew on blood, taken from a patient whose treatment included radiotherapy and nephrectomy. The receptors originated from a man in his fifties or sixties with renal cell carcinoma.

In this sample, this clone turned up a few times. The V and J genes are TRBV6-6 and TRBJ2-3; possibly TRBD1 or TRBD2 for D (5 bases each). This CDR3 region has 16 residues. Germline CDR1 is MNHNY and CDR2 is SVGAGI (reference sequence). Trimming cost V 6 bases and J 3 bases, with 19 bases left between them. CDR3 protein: CASSDPGTSGTDTQYF. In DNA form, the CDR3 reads TGTGCCAGCAGCGATCCCGGGACCTCCGGGACAGATACGCAGTATTTT.

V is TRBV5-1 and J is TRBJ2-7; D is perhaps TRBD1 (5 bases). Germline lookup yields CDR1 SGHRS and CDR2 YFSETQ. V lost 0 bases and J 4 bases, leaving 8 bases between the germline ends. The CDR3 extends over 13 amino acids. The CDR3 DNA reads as TGCGCCAGCAGCTTGGAGTACAGGTACGAGCAGTACTTC. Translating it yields CASSLEYRYEQYF.

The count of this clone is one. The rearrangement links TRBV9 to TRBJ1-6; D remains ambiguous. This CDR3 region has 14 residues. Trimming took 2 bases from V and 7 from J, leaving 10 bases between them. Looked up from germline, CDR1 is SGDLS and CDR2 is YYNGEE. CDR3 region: CASSVDGLNSPLHF. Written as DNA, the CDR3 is TGTGCCAGCAGCGTGGACGGTCTAAATTCACCCCTCCACTTT.

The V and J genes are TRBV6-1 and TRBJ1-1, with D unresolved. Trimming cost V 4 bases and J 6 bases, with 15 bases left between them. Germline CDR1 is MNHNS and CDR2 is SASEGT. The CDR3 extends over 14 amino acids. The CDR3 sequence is CASSVPTDGAEAFF. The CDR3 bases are TGTGCCAGCAGTGTCCCGACCGATGGGGCTGAAGCTTTCTTT.

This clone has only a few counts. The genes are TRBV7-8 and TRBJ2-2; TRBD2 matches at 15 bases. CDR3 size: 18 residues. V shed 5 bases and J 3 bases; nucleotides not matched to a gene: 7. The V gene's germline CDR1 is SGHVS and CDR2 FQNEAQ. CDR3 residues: CASSPRTSGGAYTGELFF. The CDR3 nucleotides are TGTGCCAGCAGCCCAAGGACTAGCGGGGGGGCTTACACCGGGGAGCTGTTTTTT. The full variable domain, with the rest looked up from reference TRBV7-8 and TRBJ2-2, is GAGVSQSPRYKVAKRGQDVALRCDPISGHVSLFWYQQALGQGPEFLTYFQNEAQLDKSGLPSDRFFAERPEGSVSTLKIQRTQQEDSAVYLCASSPRTSGGAYTGELFFGEGSRLTVL.

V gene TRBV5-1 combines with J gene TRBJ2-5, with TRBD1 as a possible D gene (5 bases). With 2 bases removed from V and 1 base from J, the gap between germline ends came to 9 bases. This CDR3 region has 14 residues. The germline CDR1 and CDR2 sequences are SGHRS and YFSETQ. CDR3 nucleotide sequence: TGCGCCAGCAGCTTAGGGGCGGCCCAAGAGACCCAGTACTTC. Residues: CASSLGAAQETQYF.

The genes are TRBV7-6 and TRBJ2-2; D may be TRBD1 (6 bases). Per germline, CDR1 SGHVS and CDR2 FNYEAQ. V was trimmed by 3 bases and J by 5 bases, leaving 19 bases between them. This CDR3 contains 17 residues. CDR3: CASSFVTGSLSTGELFF. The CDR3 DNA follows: TGTGCCAGCAGCTTCGTCACAGGGTCCCTAAGTACCGGGGAGCTGTTTTTT.

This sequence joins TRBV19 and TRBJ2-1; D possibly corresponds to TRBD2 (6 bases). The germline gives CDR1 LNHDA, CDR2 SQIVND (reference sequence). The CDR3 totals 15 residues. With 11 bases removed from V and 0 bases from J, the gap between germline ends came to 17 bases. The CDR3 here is CACTRDASSYNEQFF. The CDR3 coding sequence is TGTGCCTGCACGCGGGACGCGAGCTCCTACAATGAGCAGTTCTTC.

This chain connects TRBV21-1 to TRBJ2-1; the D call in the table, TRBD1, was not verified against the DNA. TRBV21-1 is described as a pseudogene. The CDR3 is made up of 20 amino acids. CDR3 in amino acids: CASSKPGTGLSKSSYNEQFF. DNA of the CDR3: TGTGCCAGCAGCAAACCCGGGACAGGTCTTTCAAAGAGCTCCTACAATGAGCAGTTCTTC.

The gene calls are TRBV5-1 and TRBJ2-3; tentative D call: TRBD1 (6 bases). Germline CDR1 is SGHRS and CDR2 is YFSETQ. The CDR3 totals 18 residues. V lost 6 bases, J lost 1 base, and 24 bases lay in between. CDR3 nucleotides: TGCGCCAGCACATTCGGCTTCCTTGGCAGGGGAGGCACAGATACGCAGTATTTT. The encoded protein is CASTFGFLGRGGTDTQYF.

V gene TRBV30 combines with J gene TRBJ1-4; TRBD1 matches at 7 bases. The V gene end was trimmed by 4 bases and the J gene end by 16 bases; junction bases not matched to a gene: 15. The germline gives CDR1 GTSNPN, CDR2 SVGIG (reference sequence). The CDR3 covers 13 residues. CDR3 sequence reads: CAWIGKGGEDPFF. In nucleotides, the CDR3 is TGTGCCTGGATTGGGAAAGGGGGCGAAGATCCGTTTTTT.

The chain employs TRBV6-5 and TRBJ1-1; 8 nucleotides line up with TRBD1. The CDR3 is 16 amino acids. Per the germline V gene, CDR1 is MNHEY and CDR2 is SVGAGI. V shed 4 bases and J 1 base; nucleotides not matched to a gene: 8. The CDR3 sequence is CASSSMTGAPNTEAFF. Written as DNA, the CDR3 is TGTGCCAGCAGTTCCATGACAGGGGCTCCGAACACTGAAGCTTTCTTT.

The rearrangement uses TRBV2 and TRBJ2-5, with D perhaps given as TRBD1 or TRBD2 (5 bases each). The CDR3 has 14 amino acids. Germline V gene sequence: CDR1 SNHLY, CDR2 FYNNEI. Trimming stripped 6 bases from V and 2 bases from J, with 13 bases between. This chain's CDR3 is CASRRDGPQETQYF. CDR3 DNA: TGTGCCAGCAGGAGGGACGGGCCACAAGAGACCCAGTACTTC.

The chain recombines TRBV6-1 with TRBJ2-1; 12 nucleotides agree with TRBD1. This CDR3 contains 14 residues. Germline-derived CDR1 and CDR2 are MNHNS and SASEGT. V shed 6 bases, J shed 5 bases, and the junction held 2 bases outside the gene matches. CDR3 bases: TGTGCCAGCAGGGGACAGGGGGCAAACAATGAGCAGTTCTTC. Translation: CASRGQGANNEQFF.

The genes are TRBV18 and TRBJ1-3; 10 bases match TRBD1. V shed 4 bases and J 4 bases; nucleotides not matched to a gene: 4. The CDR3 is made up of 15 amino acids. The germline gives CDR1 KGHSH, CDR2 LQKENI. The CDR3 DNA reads TGTGCCAGCTCACTACGGGACAGGGGAGGAAACACCATATATTTT. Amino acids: CASSLRDRGGNTIYF.

The CDR3 region has the DNA TGTGCCAGCAGTAGGGAGCAGAGTACTAACTATGGCTACACCTTC. It translates to CASSREQSTNYGYTF. This chain links TRBV6-5 with TRBJ1-2; D is unclear. Trimming took 5 bases from V and 0 from J, leaving 13 bases between them. Germline lookup yields CDR1 MNHEY and CDR2 SVGAGI. The CDR3 has 15 amino acids.

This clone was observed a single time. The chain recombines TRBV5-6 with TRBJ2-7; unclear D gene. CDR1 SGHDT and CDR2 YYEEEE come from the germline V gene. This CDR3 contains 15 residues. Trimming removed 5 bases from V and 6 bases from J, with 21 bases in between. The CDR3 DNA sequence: TGTGCCAGCAGGACCTACGGAAAACCTCCGGGCGAGCAGTACTTC. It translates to CASRTYGKPPGEQYF.

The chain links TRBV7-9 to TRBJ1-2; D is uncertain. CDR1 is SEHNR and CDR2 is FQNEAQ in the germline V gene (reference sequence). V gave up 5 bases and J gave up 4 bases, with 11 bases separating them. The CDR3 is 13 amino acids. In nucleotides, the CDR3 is TGTGCCAGCAGCCTGACTGGGTTCTATGGCTACACCTTC. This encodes CASSLTGFYGYTF.

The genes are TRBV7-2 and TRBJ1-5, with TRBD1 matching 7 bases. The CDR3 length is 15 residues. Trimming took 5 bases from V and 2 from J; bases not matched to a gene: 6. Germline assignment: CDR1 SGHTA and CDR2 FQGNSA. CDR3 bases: TGTGCCAGCAGCACGGAGACAGGGCGCAATCAGCCCCAGCATTTT. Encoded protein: CASSTETGRNQPQHF. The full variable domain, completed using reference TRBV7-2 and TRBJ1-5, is GAGVSQSPSNKVTEKGKDVELRCDPISGHTALYWYRQSLGQGLEFLIYFQGNSAPDKSGLPSDRFSAERTGGSVSTLTIQRTQQEDSAVYLCASSTETGRNQPQHFGDGTRLSIL.

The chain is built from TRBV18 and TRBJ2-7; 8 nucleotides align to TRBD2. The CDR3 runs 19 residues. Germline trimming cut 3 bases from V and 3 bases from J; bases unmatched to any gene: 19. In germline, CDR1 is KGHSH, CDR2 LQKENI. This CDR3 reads CASSPPPGGPFGLNYEQYF. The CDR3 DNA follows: TGTGCCAGCTCACCGCCTCCGGGGGGGCCATTCGGTCTAAACTACGAGCAGTACTTC.

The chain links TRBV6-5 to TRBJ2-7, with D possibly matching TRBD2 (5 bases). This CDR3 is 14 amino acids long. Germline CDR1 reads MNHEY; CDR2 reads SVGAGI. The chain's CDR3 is CAQRPGREIYEQYF. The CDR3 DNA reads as TGTGCTCAGAGACCGGGAAGGGAGATCTACGAGCAGTACTTC.

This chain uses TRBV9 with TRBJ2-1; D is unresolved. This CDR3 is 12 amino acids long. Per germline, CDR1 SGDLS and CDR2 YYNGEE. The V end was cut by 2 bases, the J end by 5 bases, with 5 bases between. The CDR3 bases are TGTGCCAGCAGCGTCAGCGACAATGAGCAGTTCTTC. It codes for CASSVSDNEQFF.

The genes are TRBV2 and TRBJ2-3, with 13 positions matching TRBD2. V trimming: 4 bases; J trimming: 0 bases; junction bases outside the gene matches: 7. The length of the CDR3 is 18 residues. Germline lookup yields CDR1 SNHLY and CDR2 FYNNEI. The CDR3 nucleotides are TGTGCCAGCAGTGTGTCCCGACTAGCGGGAGGAAGCACAGATACGCAGTATTTT. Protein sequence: CASSVSRLAGGSTDTQYF.

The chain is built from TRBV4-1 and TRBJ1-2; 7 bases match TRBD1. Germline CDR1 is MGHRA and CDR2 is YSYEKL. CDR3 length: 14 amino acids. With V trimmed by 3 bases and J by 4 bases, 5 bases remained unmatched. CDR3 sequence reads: CASSQKTGTYGYTF. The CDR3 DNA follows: TGCGCCAGCAGCCAGAAGACAGGGACCTATGGCTACACCTTC.

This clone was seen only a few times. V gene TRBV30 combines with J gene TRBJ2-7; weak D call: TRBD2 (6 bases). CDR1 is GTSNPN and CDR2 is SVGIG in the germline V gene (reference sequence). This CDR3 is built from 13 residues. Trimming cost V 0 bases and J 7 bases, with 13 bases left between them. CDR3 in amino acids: CAWSVLSGGEQYF. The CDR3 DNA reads TGTGCCTGGAGTGTACTCTCCGGAGGGGAGCAGTACTTC.

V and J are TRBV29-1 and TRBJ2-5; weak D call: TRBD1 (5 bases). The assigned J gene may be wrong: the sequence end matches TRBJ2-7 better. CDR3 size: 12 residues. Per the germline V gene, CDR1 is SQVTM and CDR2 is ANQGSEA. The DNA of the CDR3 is TGCAGCGTTGGTGTAGGGGTTTACGAGCAGTACTTC. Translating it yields CSVGVGVYEQYF.

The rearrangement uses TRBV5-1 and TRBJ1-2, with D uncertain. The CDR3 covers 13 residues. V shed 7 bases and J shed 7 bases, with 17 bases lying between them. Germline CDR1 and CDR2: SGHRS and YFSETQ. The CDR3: CASRQGTEGGYTF. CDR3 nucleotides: TGCGCCAGCCGCCAAGGAACCGAGGGTGGCTACACCTTC.

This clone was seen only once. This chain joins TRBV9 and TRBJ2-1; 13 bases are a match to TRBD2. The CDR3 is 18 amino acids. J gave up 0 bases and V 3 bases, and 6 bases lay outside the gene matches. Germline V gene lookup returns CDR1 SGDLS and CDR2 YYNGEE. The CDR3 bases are TGTGCCAGCAGCGCCACTAGCGGGGGGGTTAGCTCCTACAATGAGCAGTTCTTC. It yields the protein CASSATSGGVSSYNEQFF.

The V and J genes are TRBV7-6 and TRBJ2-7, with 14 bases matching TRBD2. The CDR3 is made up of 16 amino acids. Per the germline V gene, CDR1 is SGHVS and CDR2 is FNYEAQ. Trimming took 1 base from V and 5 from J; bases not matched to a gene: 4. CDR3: CASSLGLAGGPNEQYF. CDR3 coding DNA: TGTGCCAGCAGCTTAGGACTAGCGGGAGGGCCAAACGAGCAGTACTTC.

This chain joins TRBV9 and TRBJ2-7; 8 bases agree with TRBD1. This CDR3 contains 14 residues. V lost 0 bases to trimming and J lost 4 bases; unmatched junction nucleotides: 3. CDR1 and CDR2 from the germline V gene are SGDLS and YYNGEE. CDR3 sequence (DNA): TGTGCCAGCAGCGTAGGACAGGGGAATTACGAGCAGTACTTC. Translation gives CASSVGQGNYEQYF.

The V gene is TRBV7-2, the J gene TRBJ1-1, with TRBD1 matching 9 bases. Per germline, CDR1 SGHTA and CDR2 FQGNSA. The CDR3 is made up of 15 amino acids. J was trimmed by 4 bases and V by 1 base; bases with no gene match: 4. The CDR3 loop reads CASSLVGQGATEAFF. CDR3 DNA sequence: TGTGCCAGCAGCTTAGTGGGACAGGGAGCCACTGAAGCTTTCTTT.